The rows below give T cell receptor beta chains drawn from one sample of a study of preoperative IRX-2 immunotherapy in early breast cancer. Data came from immunoSEQ multiplex PCR; TCRdb stores just in-frame clones and leaves some out. The sample shows 95,000 to 100,000 clones, 86% of them seen only once. The source was tumor tissue, collected after IRX-2 immunotherapy. All receptors derive from a human donor with breast cancer. CDR3s include the opening cysteine and the closing phenylalanine or tryptophan. Fields, in order: J gene, V gene, D gene, clone size, CDR3 protein, CDR3 DNA. The D gene is left open where the match is weak. The size of a clone is reported for some rows only, either as once, few or many, or as a class for expanded clones.

>TRBJ1-1|TRBV6-8|NA|NA
CASLRSQGITEAFF
TGTGCCAGCCTTCGCTCACAGGGTATCACTGAAGCTTTCTTT
>TRBJ1-3|TRBV5-1|TRBD1|NA
CASSSSSGQGIPGNTIYF
TGCGCCAGCAGCTCGTCCTCCGGACAGGGGATCCCTGGAAACACCATATATTTT
>TRBJ1-4|TRBV6-8|NA|NA
CAIKEGANEKLFF
TGTGCCATCAAAGAGGGGGCTAATGAAAAACTGTTTTTT
>TRBJ1-1|TRBV22-1|NA|NA
CASSLTSPLSEAFF
TGTGCCAGCAGTTTGACCTCCCCCCTGAGTGAAGCTTTCTTT
>TRBJ2-5|TRBV10-1|NA|NA
CASRFGETQYF
TGCGCCAGCAGGTTTGGAGAGACCCAGTACTTC
>TRBJ1-1|TRBV6-8|NA|NA
CASRGVSHTEAFF
TGTGCCAGCAGGGGGGTTAGTCACACTGAAGCTTTCTTT
>TRBJ2-3|TRBV28|TRBD2|NA
CASTWRAGGAGGPIGTQYF
TGTGCCAGCACGTGGCGCGCGGGGGGCGCGGGGGGGCCTATAGGTACGCAGTATTTT
>TRBJ1-2|TRBV11-3|TRBD1|NA
CASSFTGTAYGYTF
TGTGCCAGCAGCTTTACCGGGACAGCCTATGGCTACACCTTC
>TRBJ1-3|TRBV30|NA|NA
CAWSSSNTRNTIYF
TGTGCCTGGAGTTCATCTAACACCCGAAACACCATATATTTT
>TRBJ2-1|TRBV5-1|NA|NA
CASSFSARTVNEQFF
TGCGCCAGCAGCTTCTCTGCCAGGACGGTCAATGAGCAGTTCTTC
>TRBJ1-2|TRBV7-5|NA|NA
CASSLGPRQGDRYTF
TGTGCCAGCAGCTTGGGGCCTCGACAGGGGGATCGCTACACCTTC
>TRBJ2-3|TRBV10-2|TRBD1|NA
CASSVSGTGTDTQYF
TGCGCCAGCAGTGTATCCGGGACAGGCACAGATACGCAGTATTTT
>TRBJ1-1|TRBV5-1|TRBD1|NA
CASSLAPGNRGPDTEAFF
TGCGCCAGCAGCTTGGCGCCCGGGAACAGGGGGCCTGACACTGAAGCTTTCTTT
>TRBJ1-2|TRBV4-1|NA|NA
CASSQDPRGVLGYTF
TGCGCCAGCAGCCAAGATCCCCGGGGGGTCCTTGGCTACACCTTC
>TRBJ1-3|TRBV7-7|NA|NA
CASSTRLPQSSGNTIYF
TGTGCCAGCTCTACTCGGCTACCCCAAAGCTCTGGAAACACCATATATTTT
>TRBJ2-7|TRBV4-1|TRBD2|NA
CASSPPAGGSFYEQYF
TGCGCCAGCAGCCCACCTGCGGGAGGTAGTTTCTACGAGCAGTACTTC
>TRBJ2-7|TRBV11-3|NA|NA
CASSLVSDSSYEQYF
TGTGCCAGCAGCTTAGTCTCCGACAGCTCCTACGAGCAGTACTTC
>TRBJ1-2|TRBV11-3|NA|NA
CASSRELGKVYGYTF
TGTGCCAGCAGCCGAGAGTTAGGAAAGGTCTATGGCTACACCTTC
>TRBJ1-1|TRBV12-5|NA|once
CASGSGAWGHTEAFF
TGTGCTAGTGGTTCGGGTGCGTGGGGTCACACTGAAGCTTTCTTT
>TRBJ2-7|TRBV23-1|NA|NA
CASSQSKRAGGSFYEQYF
TGCGCCAGCAGTCAATCAAAACGGGCAGGAGGATCTTTCTACGAGCAGTACTTC
>TRBJ1-1|TRBV11-3|NA|NA
CASSLDPSMNTEAFF
TGTGCCAGCAGCTTAGATCCCAGTATGAACACTGAAGCTTTCTTT
>TRBJ1-1|TRBV19|NA|NA
CASSQQDRTEAFF
TGTGCCAGTAGTCAACAGGATCGGACTGAAGCTTTCTTT